This T cell receptor beta chain was found in a study of cytomegalovirus exposure and HLA in healthy donors. Study-wide results and limits: Most CMV-associated TCR beta chains appeared HLA-restricted in a later analysis. The authors reported that TCR beta sequences could predict HLA-A and HLA-B alleles. These predictions were accurate for most subjects in the first cohort.

Germline V gives CDR1 PRHDT, CDR2 FYEKMQ (reference sequence). This CDR3 region has 14 residues. V lost 5 bases and J lost 3; bases outside the gene matches: 4. Points on this clone: Its antigen is as yet unknown.

Use of 60 Vbeta and 13 Jbeta primers characterized the PCR. The protocol was immunoSEQ multiplex PCR, while the TCRdb copy is restricted to in-frame clones and leaves out a portion. The data show more than 100,000 clones, with about three quarters seen just once and around 3% held by the top ten. The sequenced sample was PBMCs. This chain connects TRBV13 to TRBJ2-7, with 10 positions matching TRBD1. The TCR was taken from a woman aged 25 to 39 in good health and CMV-seropositive. CDR3 bases: TGTGCCAGCAGCGACCGGGACAGGGGCTACGAGCAGTACTTC. It encodes CASSDRDRGYEQYF. Based on the CDR3 plus reference TRBV13 and TRBJ2-7, the full variable domain is AAGVIQSPRHLIKEKRETATLKCYPIPRHDTVYWYQQGPGQDPQFLISFYEKMQSDKGSIPDRFSAQQFSDYHSELNMSSLELGDSALYFCASSDRDRGYEQYFGPGTRLTVT.